Below, 20 T cell receptor beta chains from the same sample are listed, as sequenced in a study of T cells in Graves' hyperthyroidism and ophthalmopathy. TCR beta CDR3 regions were amplified from RNA transcripts. TCR CDR3 regions were first amplified by RT-PCR with HTBI primers. TCRdb re-analysed the multiplex PCR reads in MiXCR, keeping a single row per CDR3 protein. The table shows roughly 360,000 distinct CDR3 sequences, with roughly 13% occurring only once. Sequencing was done on a sample of blood. These receptors were collected from a man aged 25-45 years with Graves' hyperthyroidism that later progressed to Graves' ophthalmopathy.

This clonotype appeared a few times. The chain employs TRBV24-1 and TRBJ2-1, with D uncertain. Germline V gene sequence: CDR1 KGHDR, CDR2 SFDVKD. The CDR3 extends over 15 amino acids. Trimming removed 5 bases from V and 1 base from J, with 11 bases in between. CDR3 in DNA: TGTGCCACCAGTGGGTCCCCCTCTTCCTACAATGAGCAGTTCTTC. Amino acid sequence: CATSGSPSSYNEQFF.

Regarding this clonotype: The junction departs from germline at one end; a sequencing error may be responsible. This chain connects TRBV12-3 or TRBV12-4 to TRBJ2-1, with unresolved D. This CDR3 region has 13 residues. CDR3 DNA: TGTGCCGGCAGTCTCTCCGGGTACAATGAGCAGTTCTTC. It translates to CAGSLSGYNEQFF.

This clonotype was counted many times. The chain joins TRBV20-1 to TRBJ2-3; 9 nucleotides match TRBD2. Germline V CDR1 and CDR2: DFQATT, SNEGSKA (reference sequence). The junction had 8 bases not matched to a gene; V was cut back by 3 bases and J by 7 bases. The CDR3 contains 14 residues. In DNA, the CDR3 is TGCAGTGCTAGGTCCGGCGGGGGGGCTTATACGCAGTATTTT. Protein product: CSARSGGGAYTQYF.

This clonotype has a count of ten or more. This sequence joins TRBV24-1 and TRBJ1-2; D is unclear. Germline V gives CDR1 KGHDR, CDR2 SFDVKD. Trimming stripped 9 bases from V and 1 base from J, with 14 bases between. CDR3 length: 14 residues. Written as DNA, the CDR3 is TGTGCCACCTCCGCGGGAGGCTTTAACTATGGCTACACCTTC. Amino acids: CATSAGGFNYGYTF.

This clonotype was observed at least ten times. The V gene is TRBV5-1, the J gene TRBJ2-2; D uncertain. There are 18 residues in the CDR3. The germline V and J ends were trimmed by 1 base and 0 bases, with 16 bases remaining between them. Germline V gene lookup returns CDR1 SGHRS and CDR2 YFSETQ. The CDR3 loop reads CASSLTPFTASNTGELFF. The CDR3, as DNA: TGCGCCAGCAGCTTGACACCCTTTACTGCCTCGAACACCGGGGAGCTGTTTTTT.

V usage is TRBV5-1 and J usage is TRBJ2-1; TRBD1 matches at 7 bases. The CDR3 extends over 13 amino acids. Germline lookup yields CDR1 SGHRS and CDR2 YFSETQ. With V trimmed by 3 bases and J by 10 bases, 7 bases remained unmatched. CDR3 sequence reads: CASSSGQAGEQFF. The CDR3 DNA sequence: TGCGCCAGCAGCTCCGGACAGGCTGGCGAGCAGTTCTTC.

The chain links TRBV12-3 or TRBV12-4 to TRBJ2-2; D not certain. This CDR3 is built from 11 residues. The V end lost 8 bases, the J end lost 8 bases, and 9 bases lay between the germline ends. The CDR3 nucleotides are TGTGCCAGCTCTGTAACAGGGGAGCTGTTTTTT. Amino acids: CASSVTGELFF.

This clonotype was seen many times. V is TRBV2 and J is TRBJ2-5; perhaps TRBD1 as D (5 bases). Trimming left V 6 bases short and J 9 bases short, with 20 bases between. Looked up from germline, CDR1 is SNHLY and CDR2 is FYNNEI. The CDR3 is 14 amino acids. The DNA of the CDR3 is TGTGCCAGCAGCCAATCCAGGACATCAGTGGCCCAGTACTTC. Its protein product is CASSQSRTSVAQYF.

This chain links TRBV10-1 with TRBJ2-7; weak D call: TRBD2 (5 bases). The CDR3 consists of 16 residues. CDR1 is WNHNN, CDR2 SYGVQD, per germline (reference sequence). Trimming stripped 0 bases from V and 2 bases from J, with 14 bases between. The CDR3 DNA reads TGCGCCAGCAGTGAGTCCCGGGGTGGAGGAACCTACGAGCAGTACTTC. Its translation: CASSESRGGGTYEQYF.

This chain joins TRBV27 and TRBJ1-1, with 10 bases lining up with TRBD1. The germline gives CDR1 MNHEY, CDR2 SMNVEV (reference sequence). With V trimmed by 4 bases and J by 5 bases, 4 bases remained unmatched. This CDR3 is 14 amino acids long. This chain's CDR3 is CASSWGTGETEAFF. CDR3 DNA sequence: TGTGCCAGCAGTTGGGGGACAGGGGAGACTGAAGCTTTCTTT.

This clonotype was seen many times. V is TRBV2 and J is TRBJ2-3, with a tentative D call TRBD1 (5 bases). CDR1 is SNHLY, CDR2 FYNNEI, per germline. The CDR3 consists of 13 residues. Trimming shortened V by 4 bases and J by 4 bases, and 9 bases separated the two germline ends. This chain's CDR3 is CASSGLTADTQYF. The CDR3 DNA is TGTGCCAGCAGTGGGTTGACAGCAGATACGCAGTATTTT.

The chain has TRBV11-2 and TRBJ1-1; weak D call: TRBD1 (5 bases). Per germline, CDR1 SGHAT and CDR2 FQNNGV. The V and J ends lost 6 bases and 5 bases respectively, with 19 bases between them. The CDR3 covers 15 residues. The CDR3, as DNA: TGTGCCAGCAGGCGACCGGGACGTCGGGAGACTGAAGCTTTCTTT. It codes for CASRRPGRRETEAFF.

This clonotype has ten or more counts. V is TRBV27 and J is TRBJ1-1; 9 nucleotides align to TRBD1. J lost 3 bases, V lost 4 bases, and 6 bases had no gene match. The CDR3 runs 15 residues. Germline CDR1 and CDR2: MNHEY and SMNVEV (reference sequence). The CDR3 is CASSWTGVRYTEAFF. CDR3 sequence (DNA): TGTGCCAGCAGTTGGACAGGGGTAAGGTACACTGAAGCTTTCTTT.

V is TRBV5-1 and J is TRBJ2-5; 7 bases line up with TRBD1. Germline-derived CDR1 and CDR2 are SGHRS and YFSETQ. Trimming at V came to 4 bases and at J to 1 base, leaving 7 bases not matched to a gene. This CDR3 has 15 amino acids. CDR3 in DNA: TGCGCCAGCAGCAACCAAGACAGGGTCCAAGAGACCCAGTACTTC. Amino acids: CASSNQDRVQETQYF.

In its sample, this clonotype was seen many times. This chain links TRBV6-1 with TRBJ2-5; 10 nucleotides line up with TRBD1. The CDR3 is 15 amino acids. V dropped 6 bases and J dropped 4; count of bases not matched to a gene: 8. Germline CDR1 MNHNS, CDR2 SASEGT. CDR3 loop: CASSLGQGSVETQYF. In nucleotides, the CDR3 is TGTGCCAGCAGCTTGGGACAGGGGAGCGTAGAGACCCAGTACTTC.

The table lists this clonotype with many counts. The genes are TRBV13 and TRBJ1-1; D is perhaps TRBD1 (6 bases). V was pared by 1 base and J by 5 bases, with 11 bases between. The CDR3 is 14 amino acids. Looked up from germline, CDR1 is PRHDT and CDR2 is FYEKMQ (reference sequence). CDR3 residues: CASSLVQGGTEAFF. The CDR3 DNA is TGTGCCAGCAGCTTAGTACAGGGTGGTACTGAAGCTTTCTTT.

The chain links TRBV6-5 to TRBJ1-1; D is ambiguous. The V end lost 4 bases, the J end lost 5 bases, and 14 bases lay between the germline ends. This CDR3 region has 14 residues. Germline lookup yields CDR1 MNHEY and CDR2 SVGAGI. CDR3 sequence (DNA): TGTGCCAGCAGTTTGGCTCGGACCGGTACTGAAGCTTTCTTT. Translating it yields CASSLARTGTEAFF.

Note on this clonotype: One base away lies a much larger clone, so this may be a sequencing read error. This chain uses TRBV12-3 or TRBV12-4 with TRBJ1-6; possibly TRBD1 for D (6 bases). Trimming pared 8 bases from V and 9 bases from J, leaving 17 bases between. CDR3 length equals 14 residues. The CDR3: CASSRGGRSSPLHF. CDR3 bases: TGTGCCAGCTCCCGCGGGGGGCGAAGTTCACCCCTCCACTTT.

In its sample, this clonotype was seen a few times. The rearrangement uses TRBV9 and TRBJ1-2; D gene uncertain. The V and J ends lost 3 bases and 3 bases respectively, with 6 bases between them. The CDR3 extends over 12 amino acids. The germline V gene has CDR1 SGDLS and CDR2 YYNGEE. The CDR3 sequence is CASSAPDYGYTF. The CDR3 DNA sequence: TGTGCCAGCAGCGCCCCTGACTATGGCTACACCTTC.

This clonotype was counted ten times or more. The rearrangement uses TRBV28 and TRBJ1-6; tentative D call: TRBD1 (6 bases). The germline V gene has CDR1 MDHEN and CDR2 SYDVKM. The CDR3 consists of 12 residues. The ends were cut back, 6 bases at V and 9 bases at J, with 9 bases in the middle. The CDR3, as DNA: TGTGCCAGCAGGAACAGGGCTTCACCCCTCCACTTT. Its translation is CASRNRASPLHF.